Presented here are 24 T cell receptor beta chains from one specimen sequenced in a study of identical twins (dated by TCRdb to 2015 to 2016). Library preparation employed 5' RACE. The sequencing machine was an Illumina HiSeq 2000. TCRdb trimmed public reads at Q25 via fastp, called clones via MiXCR and kept in-frame beta chains. Rows are unified per CDR3 protein, each entry keeping the most common DNA and genes. The table for this sample lists 150,000 or so distinct CDR3 sequences; around 3.5% of them were counted only once. The ten most abundant clones make up around 8.1% of the sample. Sequenced input: memory T cells sorted from blood. The cell subset or site tag for this specimen amounts to: CD45RO+ enriched T cells. The receptors stem from a young man in good health.

In this sample, this clonotype turned up many times. The chain combines TRBV25-1 with TRBJ2-1; no clear D. V dropped 8 bases and J dropped 7 bases, with 9 bases sitting between them. The CDR3 length is 11 residues. CDR1 is MGHDK, CDR2 SYGVNS, per germline. CDR3: CASRSLNEQFF. CDR3 sequence (DNA): TGTGCCAGCCGGTCCTTGAATGAGCAGTTCTTC.

This clonotype was counted ten times or more. The chain joins TRBV4-3 to TRBJ2-5; D may be TRBD2 (5 bases). Germline loops: CDR1 LGHNA, CDR2 YSLEER. The CDR3 consists of 14 residues. The V gene lost 1 base and the J gene lost 5 bases, with 11 bases spanning the gap. CDR3 in DNA: TGCGCCAGCAGCCAAGCAGTCGGGGTGGAGACCCAGTACTTC. The encoded protein is CASSQAVGVETQYF.

The chain is built from TRBV15 and TRBJ2-7; D unresolved. The CDR3 runs to 14 residues. The V end lost 0 bases, the J end lost 5 bases, and 11 bases lay between the germline ends. Looked up from germline, CDR1 is LNHNV and CDR2 is YYDKDF (reference sequence). CDR3 sequence (DNA): TGTGCCACCAGCAGAGATCTGCCTGGGGACGAGCAGTACGTC. Translated, it gives CATSRDLPGDEQYV.

The table lists this clonotype with many counts. This rearrangement joins TRBV6-2 or TRBV6-3 to TRBJ1-2; no definite D call. The germline V gene encodes CDR1 MNHEY and CDR2 SVGEGT. This CDR3 has 14 amino acids. V was trimmed by 8 bases and J by 0 bases, leaving 13 bases between them. The CDR3 DNA is TGTGCCAGCGATGACGGATTTACTAACTATGGCTACACCTTC. The encoded protein is CASDDGFTNYGYTF.

This clonotype has more than one count but fewer than ten. The chain links TRBV18 to TRBJ2-3; tentative D call: TRBD1 (5 bases). Germline V lookup: CDR1 KGHSH, CDR2 LQKENI. The length of the CDR3 is 13 residues. The V and J ends lost 3 bases and 6 bases respectively, with 10 bases between them. The CDR3 loop is CASSPVRADTQYF. CDR3 coding DNA: TGTGCCAGCTCACCGGTCAGGGCCGATACGCAGTATTTT.

This clonotype was seen at least ten times. This chain joins TRBV30 and TRBJ2-3; 7 nucleotides match TRBD2. The V and J ends lost 4 bases and 3 bases, in that order; junction bases with no gene match: 10. This CDR3 region has 15 residues. In germline, CDR1 is GTSNPN, CDR2 SVGIG (reference sequence). Written as DNA, the CDR3 is TGTGCCTGGAAGATAACAGGCGGGGGTACAGATACGCAGTATTTT. The encoded protein is CAWKITGGGTDTQYF.

This clonotype was seen at least ten times. V gene TRBV29-1 combines with J gene TRBJ2-1; 14 bases are shared with TRBD2. This CDR3 contains 14 residues. Germline V CDR1 and CDR2: SQVTM, ANQGSEA. Trimming at V came to 7 bases and at J to 9 bases, leaving 8 bases not matched to a gene. CDR3 nucleotides: TGCAGCGGGTGGGGACTAGCGGGAGTAGGTGAGCAGTTCTTC. Protein: CSGWGLAGVGEQFF.

Ten or more counts support this clonotype. The rearrangement uses TRBV6-2 or TRBV6-3 and TRBJ1-2; D remains ambiguous. The CDR3 extends over 20 amino acids. The germline gives CDR1 MNHEY, CDR2 SVGEGT. V was clipped by 0 bases and J by 2 bases, with 25 bases between them. The CDR3 bases are TGTGCCAGCAGTTACTCGATAGCCTCCCGTGCGGTAGACTTGAACTATGGCTACACCTTC. Its translation: CASSYSIASRAVDLNYGYTF.

This clonotype showed up many times. V usage is TRBV7-8 and J usage is TRBJ2-2, with 13 bases lining up with TRBD2. The CDR3 spans 15 residues. J gave up 10 bases and V 1 base, and 3 bases lay outside the gene matches. Germline V gene data show CDR1 as SGHVS and CDR2 as FQNEAQ. CDR3 loop: CASSLELAGGPELFF. The CDR3 DNA reads TGTGCCAGCAGCTTAGAACTAGCGGGAGGGCCGGAGCTGTTTTTT.

The sample holds a few counts of this clonotype. The chain couples TRBV6-2 or TRBV6-3 to TRBJ2-5, with 11 bases fitting TRBD2. V was pared by 4 bases and J by 4 bases, with 11 bases of the junction left unmatched. This CDR3 has 17 residues. CDR1 is MNHEY and CDR2 is SVGEGT in the germline V gene. In DNA form, the CDR3 reads TGTGCCAGCAGTTCACGCCTTGGGCTAGCGGGAGGAGAGACCCAGTACTTC. This sequence encodes CASSSRLGLAGGETQYF.

In its sample, this clonotype was seen many times. This chain joins TRBV19 and TRBJ2-3; D may correspond to TRBD1 or TRBD2 (5 bases each). Germline loops: CDR1 LNHDA, CDR2 SQIVND (reference sequence). CDR3 size: 15 residues. V was clipped by 3 bases and J by 2 bases, with 12 bases between them. CDR3 sequence: CASSMGGGPTDTQYF. The CDR3 DNA is TGTGCCAGTAGTATGGGTGGGGGACCCACAGATACGCAGTATTTT.

The V call is TRBV20-1, the J call TRBJ2-7, with 12 nucleotides matching TRBD2. The germline CDR1 and CDR2 sequences are DFQATT and SNEGSKA (reference sequence). With V trimmed by 6 bases and J by 6 bases, 15 bases remained unmatched. This CDR3 has 16 residues. In DNA, the CDR3 is TGCAGTGCAGGCGGGGCTAGCGGGAGGGCGAACGGCGAGCAGTACTTC. This sequence encodes CSAGGASGRANGEQYF.

The J gene is TRBJ2-2, the V gene TRBV7-8; weak D call: TRBD2 (6 bases). Germline V gene data show CDR1 as SGHVS and CDR2 as FQNEAQ. The CDR3 is made up of 16 amino acids. Trimming removed 7 bases from V and 1 base from J, with 16 bases in between. CDR3 protein: CASIPSLRENTGELFF. In DNA form, the CDR3 reads TGTGCCAGCATACCCTCGTTGCGGGAGAACACCGGGGAGCTGTTTTTT. The full variable domain, its missing parts supplied by reference TRBV7-8 and TRBJ2-2, is GAGVSQSPRYKVAKRGQDVALRCDPISGHVSLFWYQQALGQGPEFLTYFQNEAQLDKSGLPSDRFFAERPEGSVSTLKIQRTQQEDSAVYLCASIPSLRENTGELFFGEGSRLTVL.

V is TRBV7-2 and J is TRBJ2-2; 8 nucleotides line up with TRBD2. This CDR3 region has 15 residues. Germline assignment: CDR1 SGHTA and CDR2 FQGNSA. V lost 5 bases to trimming and J lost 5 bases; unmatched junction nucleotides: 7. In DNA form, the CDR3 reads TGTGCCAGCAGCCAGAAGGCGGGGGGAACCGGGGAGCTGTTTTTT. Its translation is CASSQKAGGTGELFF.

This clonotype was seen at least ten times. The chain links TRBV20-1 to TRBJ2-3; 9 positions match TRBD2. V gave up 2 bases and J gave up 3 bases; unmatched junction bases: 9. CDR3 length equals 16 residues. Germline V gene data show CDR1 as DFQATT and CDR2 as SNEGSKA (reference sequence). CDR3 bases: TGCAGTGCTAGAACCGGTGGGCTAGCGGGAACAGATACGCAGTATTTT. Its translation is CSARTGGLAGTDTQYF.

At least ten counts were recorded for this clonotype. The V and J genes are TRBV28 and TRBJ1-1; the D is unclear. CDR1 is MDHEN, CDR2 SYDVKM, per germline. The CDR3 is made up of 14 amino acids. Trimming removed 3 bases from V and 1 base from J, with 9 bases in between. The DNA for the CDR3 is TGTGCCAGCAGTTTGAGTCCGCCGAACACTGAAGCTTTCTTT. It is translated as CASSLSPPNTEAFF.

In this sample, this clonotype turned up a few times. The V and J genes are TRBV6-1 and TRBJ2-7; TRBD2 might be the D (6 bases). CDR1 and CDR2 (germline): MNHNS, SASEGT. CDR3 size: 14 residues. Trimming cost V 6 bases and J 6 bases, with 18 bases left between them. CDR3 residues: CASRNRDSALEQYF. For the CDR3, the DNA is TGTGCCAGCAGGAACCGGGACTCCGCCCTCGAGCAGTACTTC.

The sample holds many counts of this clonotype. The CDR3 reads CASSFGQDTDTQYF. The CDR3 DNA reads TGCGCCAGCAGCTTCGGACAGGACACAGATACGCAGTATTTT. This rearrangement joins TRBV5-1 to TRBJ2-3; 7 bases map to TRBD1. There are 14 residues in the CDR3. The junction had 2 bases not matched to a gene; V was cut back by 2 bases and J by 2 bases. The V gene's germline CDR1 is SGHRS and CDR2 YFSETQ.

Many counts were recorded for this clonotype. The chain employs TRBV29-1 and TRBJ1-1; possibly TRBD1 for D (6 bases). This CDR3 region has 13 residues. V dropped 7 bases and J dropped 1 base, with 13 bases sitting between them. The germline V gene has CDR1 SQVTM and CDR2 ANQGSEA. CDR3 sequence: CSGTGSTNTEAFF. The CDR3 DNA reads as TGCAGCGGTACAGGGTCTACGAACACTGAAGCTTTCTTT.

This rearrangement joins TRBV2 to TRBJ1-2; 7 bases map to TRBD1. There are 13 residues in the CDR3. V was pared by 9 bases and J by 1 base, with 5 bases of the junction left unmatched. In germline, CDR1 is SNHLY, CDR2 FYNNEI. The CDR3 region is CASTGAGNYGYTF. For the CDR3, the DNA is TGTGCCAGTACAGGGGCCGGTAACTATGGCTACACCTTC. Complete variable domain (other parts from reference TRBV2 and TRBJ1-2): EPEVTQTPSHQVTQMGQEVILRCVPISNHLYFYWYRQILGQKVEFLVSFYNNEISEKSEIFDDQFSVERPDGSNFTLKIRSTKLEDSAMYFCASTGAGNYGYTFGSGTRLTVV.

This clonotype was seen at least ten times. The CDR3 sequence: CASSLLADEQFF. In DNA form, the CDR3 reads TGCGCCAGCAGCCTCCTTGCGGATGAGCAGTTCTTC. This chain links TRBV5-1 with TRBJ2-1; unclear D gene. Germline-derived CDR1 and CDR2 are SGHRS and YFSETQ. Trimming pared 4 bases from V and 8 bases from J, leaving 10 bases between. The CDR3 contains 12 residues.

At least ten counts were recorded for this clonotype. The chain links TRBV5-5 to TRBJ2-1; no firm D call. V dropped 0 bases and J dropped 10 bases, with 8 bases sitting between them. The CDR3 spans 12 residues. Germline V lookup: CDR1 SGHKS, CDR2 YYEKEE (reference sequence). The CDR3 reads CASSLAGREQFF. CDR3 coding DNA: TGTGCCAGCAGCTTGGCCGGGCGGGAGCAGTTCTTC.

The chain couples TRBV5-1 to TRBJ2-5, with D perhaps TRBD2 (5 bases). Germline CDR1 reads SGHRS; CDR2 reads YFSETQ. CDR3 length: 14 amino acids. Between the trimmed V and J ends, which lost 0 bases and 1 base, there was a span of 7 bases. Here the CDR3 reads CASSLGEFQETQYF. In DNA form, the CDR3 reads TGCGCCAGCAGCTTGGGGGAGTTCCAAGAGACCCAGTACTTC.

This clonotype has ten or more counts. The CDR3 coding sequence is TGTGCCACCAGTGATTTCGGAGATACGCAGTATTTT. This encodes CATSDFGDTQYF. The chain carries TRBV24-1 and TRBJ2-3; D is uncertain. The CDR3 loop spans 12 amino acids. V was clipped by 1 base and J by 5 bases, with 3 bases between them. Germline CDR1 KGHDR, CDR2 SFDVKD.